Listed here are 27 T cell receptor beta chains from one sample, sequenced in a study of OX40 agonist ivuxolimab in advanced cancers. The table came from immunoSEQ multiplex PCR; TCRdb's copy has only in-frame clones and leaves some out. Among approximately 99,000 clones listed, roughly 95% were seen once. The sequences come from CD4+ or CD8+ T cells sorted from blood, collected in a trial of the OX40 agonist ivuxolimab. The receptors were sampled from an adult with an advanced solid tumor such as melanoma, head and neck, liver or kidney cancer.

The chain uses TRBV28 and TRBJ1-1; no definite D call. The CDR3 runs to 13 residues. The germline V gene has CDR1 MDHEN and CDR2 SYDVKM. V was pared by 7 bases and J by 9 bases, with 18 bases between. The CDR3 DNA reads TGTGCCAGCAAGTATAGGGTCGGGGTACAAGCTTTCTTT. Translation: CASKYRVGVQAFF.

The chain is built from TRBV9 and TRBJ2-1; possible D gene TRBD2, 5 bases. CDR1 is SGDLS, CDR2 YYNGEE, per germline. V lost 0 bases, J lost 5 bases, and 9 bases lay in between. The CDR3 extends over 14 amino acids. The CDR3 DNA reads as TGTGCCAGCAGCGTAGAACCGGGGAACAATGAGCAGTTCTTC. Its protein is CASSVEPGNNEQFF.

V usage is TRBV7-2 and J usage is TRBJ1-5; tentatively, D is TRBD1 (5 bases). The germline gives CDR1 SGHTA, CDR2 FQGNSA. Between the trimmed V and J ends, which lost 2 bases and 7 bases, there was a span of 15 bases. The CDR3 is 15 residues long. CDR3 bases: TGTGCCAGCAGCTTACTCGGCAGGGAAGACCAGCCCCAGCATTTT. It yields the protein CASSLLGREDQPQHF.

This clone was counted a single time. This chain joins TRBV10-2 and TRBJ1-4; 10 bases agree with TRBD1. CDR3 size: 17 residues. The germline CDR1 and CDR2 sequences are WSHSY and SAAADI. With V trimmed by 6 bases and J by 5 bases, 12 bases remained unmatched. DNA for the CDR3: TGCGCCAGCAGCAGGGAGTCCCCGGGACAGGGGAATGAAAAACTGTTTTTT. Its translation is CASSRESPGQGNEKLFF.

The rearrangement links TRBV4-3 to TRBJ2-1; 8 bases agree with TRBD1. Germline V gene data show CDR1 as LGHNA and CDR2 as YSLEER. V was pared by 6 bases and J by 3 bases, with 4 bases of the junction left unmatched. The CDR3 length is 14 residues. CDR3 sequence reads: CASSTTGVYNEQFF. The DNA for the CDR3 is TGCGCCAGCAGTACGACAGGGGTCTACAATGAGCAGTTCTTC.

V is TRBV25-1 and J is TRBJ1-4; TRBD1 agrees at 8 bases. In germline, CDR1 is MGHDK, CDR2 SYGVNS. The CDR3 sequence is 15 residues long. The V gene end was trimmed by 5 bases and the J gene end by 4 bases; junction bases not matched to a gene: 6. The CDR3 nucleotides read TGTGCCAGCAGTATCCAGGGGGCCGGTAATGAAAAACTGTTTTTT. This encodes CASSIQGAGNEKLFF.

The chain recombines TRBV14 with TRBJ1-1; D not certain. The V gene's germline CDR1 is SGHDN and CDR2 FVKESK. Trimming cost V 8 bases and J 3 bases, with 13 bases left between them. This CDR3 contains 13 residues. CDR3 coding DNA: TGTGCCAGCGCCGCGTGGGGTCACACTGAAGCTTTCTTT. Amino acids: CASAAWGHTEAFF.

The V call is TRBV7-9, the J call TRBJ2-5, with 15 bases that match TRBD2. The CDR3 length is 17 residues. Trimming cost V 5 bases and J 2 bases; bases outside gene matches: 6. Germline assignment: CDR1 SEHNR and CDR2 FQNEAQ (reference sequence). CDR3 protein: CASSPRTSGGDQETQYF. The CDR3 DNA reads TGTGCCAGCAGCCCAAGGACTAGCGGGGGGGATCAAGAGACCCAGTACTTC.

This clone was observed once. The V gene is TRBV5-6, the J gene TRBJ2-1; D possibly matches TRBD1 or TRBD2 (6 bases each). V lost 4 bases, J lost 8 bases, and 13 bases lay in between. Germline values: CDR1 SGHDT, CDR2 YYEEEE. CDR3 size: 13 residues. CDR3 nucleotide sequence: TGTGCCAGCAGCCCCGTGGAGGGGGATGAGCAGTTCTTC. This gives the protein CASSPVEGDEQFF. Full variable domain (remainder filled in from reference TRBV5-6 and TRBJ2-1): DAGVTQSPTHLIKTRGQQVTLRCSPKSGHDTVSWYQQALGQGPQFIFQYYEEEERQRGNFPDRFSGHQFPNYSSELNVNALLLGDSALYLCASSPVEGDEQFFGPGTRLTVL.

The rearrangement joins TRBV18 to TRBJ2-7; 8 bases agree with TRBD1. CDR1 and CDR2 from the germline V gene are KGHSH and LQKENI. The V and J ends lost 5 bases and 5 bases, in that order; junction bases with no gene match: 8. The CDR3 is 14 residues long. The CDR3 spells CASSEQGARDEQYF. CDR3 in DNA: TGTGCCAGCTCAGAGCAGGGGGCGCGCGACGAGCAGTACTTC.

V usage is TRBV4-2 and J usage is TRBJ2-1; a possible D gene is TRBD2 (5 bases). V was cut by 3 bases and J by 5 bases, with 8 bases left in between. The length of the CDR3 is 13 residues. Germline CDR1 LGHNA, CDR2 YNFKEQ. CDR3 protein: CASSHGVDNEQFF. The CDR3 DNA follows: TGTGCCAGCAGCCACGGGGTAGACAATGAGCAGTTCTTC.

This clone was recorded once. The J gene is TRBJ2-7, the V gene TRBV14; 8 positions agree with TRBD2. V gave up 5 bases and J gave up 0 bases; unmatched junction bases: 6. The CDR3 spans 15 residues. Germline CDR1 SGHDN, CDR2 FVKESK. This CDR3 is CASSKTSAASYEQYF. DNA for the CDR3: TGTGCCAGCAGCAAGACTAGCGCGGCCTCCTACGAGCAGTACTTC. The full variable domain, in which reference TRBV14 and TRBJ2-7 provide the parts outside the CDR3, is EAGVTQFPSHSVIEKGQTVTLRCDPISGHDNLYWYRRVMGKEIKFLLHFVKESKQDESGMPNNRFLAERTGGTYSTLKVQPAELEDSGVYFCASSKTSAASYEQYFGPGTRLTVT.

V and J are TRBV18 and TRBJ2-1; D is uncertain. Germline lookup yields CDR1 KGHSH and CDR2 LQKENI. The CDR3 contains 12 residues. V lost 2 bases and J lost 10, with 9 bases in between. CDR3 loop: CASSPGSREQFF. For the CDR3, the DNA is TGTGCCAGCTCACCAGGGTCCCGAGAGCAGTTCTTC.

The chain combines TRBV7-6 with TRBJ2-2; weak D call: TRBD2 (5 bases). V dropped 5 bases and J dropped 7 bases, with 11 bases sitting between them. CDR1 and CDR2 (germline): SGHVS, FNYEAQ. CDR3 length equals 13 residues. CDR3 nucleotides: TGTGCCAGCAGCCCAACCGGGATCGGGGAGCTGTTTTTT. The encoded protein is CASSPTGIGELFF.

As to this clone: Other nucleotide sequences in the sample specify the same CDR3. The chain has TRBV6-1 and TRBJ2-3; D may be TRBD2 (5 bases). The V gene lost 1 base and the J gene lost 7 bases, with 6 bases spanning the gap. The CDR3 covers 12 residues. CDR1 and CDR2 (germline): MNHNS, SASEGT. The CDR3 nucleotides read TGTGCCAGCAGTGAAGGAGGGAATACGCAGTATTTT. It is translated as CASSEGGNTQYF.

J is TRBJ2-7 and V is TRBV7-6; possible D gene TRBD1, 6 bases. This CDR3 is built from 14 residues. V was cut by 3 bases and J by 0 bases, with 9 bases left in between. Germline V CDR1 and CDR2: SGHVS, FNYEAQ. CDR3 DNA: TGTGCCAGCAGCTTGGGGGCAGGCTCCTACGAGCAGTACTTC. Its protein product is CASSLGAGSYEQYF.

CDR3: CASSGIAGGWNEQFF. The CDR3 nucleotides are TGTGCCAGCAGCGGAATAGCGGGAGGGTGGAATGAGCAGTTCTTC. The chain combines TRBV9 with TRBJ2-1; 11 bases are shared with TRBD2. Germline trimming cut 3 bases from V and 7 bases from J; bases unmatched to any gene: 6. The CDR3 extends over 15 amino acids. Germline V gene sequence: CDR1 SGDLS, CDR2 YYNGEE. Filled out from reference TRBV9 and TRBJ2-1, the complete variable domain reads DSGVTQTPKHLITATGQRVTLRCSPRSGDLSVYWYQQSLDQGLQFLIQYYNGEERAKGNILERFSAQQFPDLHSELNLSSLELGDSALYFCASSGIAGGWNEQFFGPGTRLTVL.

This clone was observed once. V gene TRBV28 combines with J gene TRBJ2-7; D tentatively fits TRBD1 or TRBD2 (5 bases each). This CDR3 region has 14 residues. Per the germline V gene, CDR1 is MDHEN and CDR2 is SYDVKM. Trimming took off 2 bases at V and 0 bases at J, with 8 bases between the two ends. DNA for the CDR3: TGTGCCAGCAGTTTACGGGACCTCTCCTACGAGCAGTACTTC. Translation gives CASSLRDLSYEQYF.

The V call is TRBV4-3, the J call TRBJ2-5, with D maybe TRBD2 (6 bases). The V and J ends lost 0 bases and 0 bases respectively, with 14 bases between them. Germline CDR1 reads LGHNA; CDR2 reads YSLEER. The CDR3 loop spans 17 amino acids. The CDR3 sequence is CASSQDGPASDQETQYF. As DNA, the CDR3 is TGCGCCAGCAGCCAAGACGGGCCGGCTAGCGACCAAGAGACCCAGTACTTC.

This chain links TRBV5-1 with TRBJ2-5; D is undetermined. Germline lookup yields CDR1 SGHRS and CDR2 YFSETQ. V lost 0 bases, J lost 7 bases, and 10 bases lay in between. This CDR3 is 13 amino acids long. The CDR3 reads CASSLEAVGTQYF. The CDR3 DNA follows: TGCGCCAGCAGCTTGGAGGCTGTTGGGACCCAGTACTTC.

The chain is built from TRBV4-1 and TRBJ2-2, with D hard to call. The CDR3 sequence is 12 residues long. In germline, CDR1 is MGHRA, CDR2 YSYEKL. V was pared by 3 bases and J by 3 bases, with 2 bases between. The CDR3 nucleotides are TGCGCCAGCAGCCATCACACCGGGGAGCTGTTTTTT. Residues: CASSHHTGELFF.

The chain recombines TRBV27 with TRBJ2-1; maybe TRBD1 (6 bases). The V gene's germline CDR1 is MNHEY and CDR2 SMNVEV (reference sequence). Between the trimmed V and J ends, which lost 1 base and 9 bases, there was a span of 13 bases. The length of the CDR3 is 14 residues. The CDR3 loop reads CASSLYQGSGEQFF. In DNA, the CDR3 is TGTGCCAGCAGTTTATATCAGGGGTCGGGTGAGCAGTTCTTC.

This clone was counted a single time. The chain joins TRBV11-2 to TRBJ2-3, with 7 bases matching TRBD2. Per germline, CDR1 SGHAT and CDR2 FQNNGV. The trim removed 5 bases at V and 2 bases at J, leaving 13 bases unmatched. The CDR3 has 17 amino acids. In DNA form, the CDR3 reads TGTGCCAGCAGCGACCGGCCCAGCGGGGCCGTCACAGATACGCAGTATTTT. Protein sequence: CASSDRPSGAVTDTQYF.

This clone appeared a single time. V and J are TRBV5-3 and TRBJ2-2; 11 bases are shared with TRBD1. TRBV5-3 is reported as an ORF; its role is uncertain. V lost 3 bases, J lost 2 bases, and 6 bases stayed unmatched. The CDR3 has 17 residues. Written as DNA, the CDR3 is TGTGCCAGAAGCTACCCGGGACAGGGGGGTAACACCGGGGAGCTGTTTTTT. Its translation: CARSYPGQGGNTGELFF.

CDR3 residues: CASNSLGGDTEAFF. The DNA for the CDR3 is TGTGCCAGCAATTCATTGGGGGGAGACACTGAAGCTTTCTTT. The chain is built from TRBV11-2 and TRBJ1-1; the D gene is possibly TRBD1 (5 bases). With 7 bases removed from V and 3 bases from J, the gap between germline ends came to 15 bases. This CDR3 has 14 residues. CDR1 SGHAT and CDR2 FQNNGV come from the germline V gene.

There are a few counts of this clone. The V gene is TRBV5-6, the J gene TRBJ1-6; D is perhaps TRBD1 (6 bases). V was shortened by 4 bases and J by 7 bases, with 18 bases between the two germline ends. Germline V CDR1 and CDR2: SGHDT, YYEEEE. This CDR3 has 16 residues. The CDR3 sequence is CASSRIQGPGNSPLHF. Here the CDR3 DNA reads TGTGCCAGCAGCCGGATACAGGGACCGGGAAATTCACCCCTCCACTTT.

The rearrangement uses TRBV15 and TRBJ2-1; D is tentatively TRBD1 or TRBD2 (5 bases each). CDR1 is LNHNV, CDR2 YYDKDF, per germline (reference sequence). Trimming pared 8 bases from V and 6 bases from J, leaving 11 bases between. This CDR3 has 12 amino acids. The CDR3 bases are TGTGCCACCGGGACGCAGGGCAATGAGCAGTTCTTC. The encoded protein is CATGTQGNEQFF.